This entry is about one T cell receptor (beta chain). This sample was taken from a study of OX40 agonist ivuxolimab in advanced cancers. TCRdb's copy holds only in-frame clones and misses some; the assay was immunoSEQ multiplex PCR. Of approximately 90,000 clones in the sample, around 87% were seen once. Germline CDR1 is MNHEY and CDR2 is SMNVEV (reference sequence). The CDR3 covers 15 residues. V lost 6 bases and J lost 7; bases outside the gene matches: 12. This TCR was sampled from an adult with an advanced solid tumor such as melanoma, head and neck, liver or kidney cancer. The source material was CD4+ or CD8+ T cells sorted from blood, sampled in a trial of the OX40 agonist ivuxolimab. V and J are TRBV27 and TRBJ1-2, with 9 bases that match TRBD1. Here the CDR3 DNA reads TGTGCCAGCAGCCTTACCCGCCGGACAGGGGCTGGCTACACCTTC. It yields the protein CASSLTRRTGAGYTF.